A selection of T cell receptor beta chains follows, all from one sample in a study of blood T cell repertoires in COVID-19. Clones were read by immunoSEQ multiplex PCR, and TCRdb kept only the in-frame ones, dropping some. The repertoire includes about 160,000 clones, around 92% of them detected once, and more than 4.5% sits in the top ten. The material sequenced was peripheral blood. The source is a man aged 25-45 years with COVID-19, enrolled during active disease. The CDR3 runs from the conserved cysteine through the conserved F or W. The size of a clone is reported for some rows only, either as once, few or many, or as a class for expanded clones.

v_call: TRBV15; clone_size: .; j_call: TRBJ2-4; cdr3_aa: CATSSGVKNIQYF
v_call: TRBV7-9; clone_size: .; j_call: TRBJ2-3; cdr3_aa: CASSSQRRADTQYF
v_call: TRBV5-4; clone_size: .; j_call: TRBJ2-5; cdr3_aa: CASSPVRGRIEETQYF
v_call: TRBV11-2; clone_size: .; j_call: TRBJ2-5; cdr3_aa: CASSSGHPETQYF
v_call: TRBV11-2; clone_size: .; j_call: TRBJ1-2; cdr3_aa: CASSPQGQLYGYTF
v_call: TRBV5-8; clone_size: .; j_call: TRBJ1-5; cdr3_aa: CASGSGTRNQPQHF
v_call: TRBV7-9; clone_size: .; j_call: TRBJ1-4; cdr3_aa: CASSLGQGNEKLFF
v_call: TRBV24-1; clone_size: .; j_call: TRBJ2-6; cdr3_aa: CATQGQGLSGANVLTF
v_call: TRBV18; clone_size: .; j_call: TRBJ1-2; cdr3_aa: CASSRDRENYGYTF
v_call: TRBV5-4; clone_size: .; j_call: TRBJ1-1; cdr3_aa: CASSSLRQGTAEAFF
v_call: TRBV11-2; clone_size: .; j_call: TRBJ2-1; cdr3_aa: CASSLGRGSGEQFF
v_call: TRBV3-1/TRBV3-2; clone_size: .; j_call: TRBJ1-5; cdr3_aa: CASSPAGSGQPQHF
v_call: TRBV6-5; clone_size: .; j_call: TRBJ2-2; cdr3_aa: CASSRLAVNTGELFF
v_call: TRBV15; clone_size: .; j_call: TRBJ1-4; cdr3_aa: CATSRDRANEKLFF
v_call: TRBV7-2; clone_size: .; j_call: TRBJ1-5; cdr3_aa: CASSLTGGPNQPQHF
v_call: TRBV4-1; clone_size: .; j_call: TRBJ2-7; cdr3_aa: CASSQDPRYTGEEQYF
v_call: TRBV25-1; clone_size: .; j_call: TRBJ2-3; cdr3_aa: CASSDPPGGEADTQYF
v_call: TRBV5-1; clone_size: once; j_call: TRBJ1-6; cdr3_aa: CASSFTIGNSPLHF
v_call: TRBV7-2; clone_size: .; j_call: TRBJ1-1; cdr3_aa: CASSPWTGESTEAFF
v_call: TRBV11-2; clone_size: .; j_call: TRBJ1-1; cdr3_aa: CASSLWTQNTEAFF
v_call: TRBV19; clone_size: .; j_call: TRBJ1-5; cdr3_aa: CASSVGRGWQPQHF
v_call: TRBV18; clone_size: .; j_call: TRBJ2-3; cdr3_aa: CASSALAGVDTQYF
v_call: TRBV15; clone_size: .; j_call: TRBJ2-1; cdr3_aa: CATSRDGWTMALSGRAYNEQFF
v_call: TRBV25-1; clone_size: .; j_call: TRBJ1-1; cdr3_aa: CASSSMGGTTEAFF
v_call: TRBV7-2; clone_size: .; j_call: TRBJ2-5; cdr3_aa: CASSLVAGVQETQYF
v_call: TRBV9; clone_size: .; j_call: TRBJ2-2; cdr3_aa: CASSSRGLGTGELFF
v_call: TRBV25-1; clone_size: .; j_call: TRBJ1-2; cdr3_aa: CASSESYDRGGGYTF